Below, 7 T cell receptor beta chains from the same sample are listed, as sequenced in a study of T cells in Graves' hyperthyroidism and ophthalmopathy. Using RNA transcripts as the source, TCR beta CDR3 regions were amplified. The HTBI primer set drove a first-round RT-PCR of the TCR CDR3. TCRdb re-called the multiplex PCR reads through MiXCR, storing one row per CDR3 protein. The data show over 350,000 distinct CDR3 sequences, around a sixth seen once. Sample: blood. These receptors were taken from a man aged 18 to 30 with Graves' ophthalmopathy.

There are a few counts of this clonotype. V gene TRBV29-1 combines with J gene TRBJ1-5; 9 nucleotides align to TRBD1. The CDR3 has 12 residues. The junction had 5 bases not matched to a gene; V was cut back by 4 bases and J by 10 bases. The V gene's germline CDR1 is SQVTM and CDR2 ANQGSEA. In DNA form, the CDR3 reads TGCAGCGTTGGAGACAGGGGGGACCCCCAGCATTTT. This translates into CSVGDRGDPQHF.

The chain uses TRBV24-1 and TRBJ1-1; TRBD1 agrees at 9 bases. The V and J ends lost 1 base and 1 base, in that order; junction bases with no gene match: 9. CDR3 length: 18 residues. Germline values: CDR1 KGHDR, CDR2 SFDVKD. CDR3 DNA sequence: TGTGCCACCAGTGATTTTCTAGGACAGGGGAATCCGAACACTGAAGCTTTCTTT. Its protein is CATSDFLGQGNPNTEAFF.

A few counts support this clonotype. V and J are TRBV5-1 and TRBJ2-7; 7 bases map to TRBD1. The germline V gene encodes CDR1 SGHRS and CDR2 YFSETQ. V shed 3 bases, J shed 8 bases, and the junction held 11 bases outside the gene matches. The CDR3 sequence is 14 residues long. The CDR3 coding sequence is TGCGCCAGCAGCTCCGGGACAGCAAACGCCCAGCAGTACTTC. Translated, it gives CASSSGTANAQQYF.

The chain recombines TRBV28 with TRBJ1-6, with D hard to call. The CDR3 loop spans 13 amino acids. Deletions cut 4 bases from V and 9 bases from J, with 10 bases between. CDR1 and CDR2 from the germline V gene are MDHEN and SYDVKM. CDR3 in DNA: TGTGCCAGCAGTTCCCGTCCTCTTTCACCCCTCCACTTT. It encodes CASSSRPLSPLHF. Complete variable domain (other parts from reference TRBV28 and TRBJ1-6): DVKVTQSSRYLVKRTGEKVFLECVQDMDHENMFWYRQDPGLGLRLIYFSYDVKMKEKGDIPEGYSVSREKKERFSLILESASTNQTSMYLCASSSRPLSPLHFGNGTRLTVT.

This sequence joins TRBV10-3 and TRBJ1-6; a weak D match, TRBD1 (6 bases). Germline values: CDR1 ENHRY, CDR2 SYGVKD. The V and J ends lost 6 bases and 9 bases respectively, with 15 bases between them. The length of the CDR3 is 14 residues. CDR3 bases: TGTGCCATCAGCGGGAGGGGGAACGGTTCACCCCTCCACTTT. Translated: CAISGRGNGSPLHF.

Comments on this clonotype: A read error may be the cause here, since a much bigger clone is one base away. V gene TRBV5-1 combines with J gene TRBJ2-1; TRBD1 matches 10 bases. Per the germline V gene, CDR1 is SGHRS and CDR2 is YFSETQ. CDR3 length: 14 amino acids. CDR3 region: CACSPWTGGNEQFF. The DNA of the CDR3 is TGCGCCTGCAGCCCCTGGACAGGGGGTAATGAGCAGTTCTTC. The whole variable domain, remainder taken from reference TRBV5-1 and TRBJ2-1, is KAGVTQTPRYLIKTRGQQVTLSCSPISGHRSVSWYQQTPGQGLQFLFEYFSETQRNKGNFPGRFSGRQFSNSRSEMNVSTLELGDSALYLCACSPWTGGNEQFFGPGTRLTVL.

This clonotype was counted a few times. The chain carries TRBV6-1 and TRBJ2-7, with 15 nucleotides matching TRBD2. J was trimmed by 4 bases and V by 6 bases; bases with no gene match: 7. The germline CDR1 and CDR2 sequences are MNHNS and SASEGT. The CDR3 loop spans 16 amino acids. The CDR3 DNA follows: TGTGCCAGCAGGGGACCGGGACTAGCGGGAGGTTACGAGCAGTACTTC. It encodes CASRGPGLAGGYEQYF.